This T cell receptor (beta chain) originates from a study of graft-versus-host responses after intestinal transplantation. About the research overall: Recipients across the board were started on anti-thymocyte globulin induction, then kept on tacrolimus and steroids for roughly 3 years.

General study points: Recipient marrow contained GvH clones, some of which appeared first in ileum or blood. Patients who carried graft-donor T cell macrochimerism also had high graft-versus-host to host-versus-graft clonal ratios in their allografts.

This clone has a single count. Its matching antigen is unknown. The identical CDR3 is also encoded by other nucleotide sequences in the sample. Measured with immunoSEQ multiplex PCR; TCRdb has only the in-frame clones, and not every one. The table includes 98,000 or so clones, around 86% detected once. The germline V gene encodes CDR1 MNHEY and CDR2 SMNVEV (reference sequence). The ends lost 6 bases at V and 5 bases at J; junction bases unmatched: 5. The CDR3 spans 13 residues. The gene calls are TRBV27 and TRBJ2-5; 8 positions agree with TRBD1. This TCR derives from a human patient who received an intestinal transplant, so some T cells may come from the graft donor. The sample here was PBMCs, taken 255 days after intestinal transplant. The DNA of the CDR3 is TGTGCCAGCAGAGGACAGGGCCAGGAGACCCAGTACTTC. Amino acid sequence: CASRGQGQETQYF.